This T cell receptor beta chain stems from a study of blood T cell repertoires in COVID-19. Study-wide context: Material from acute and convalescent COVID-19 was sourced from the United States, Italy and Spain. In each case, the material was cDNA or gDNA derived from T cells, B-cell-depleted T cells, or PBMCs.

Original handling: Nucleated cell counts were estimated from reference gene primer amplification. Profiled with immunoSEQ multiplex PCR; TCRdb holds only in-frame clones, not every one. That table supplies the V and J calls and clone size; D and trimming were determined from the DNA. Of 150,000 to 200,000 clones detected, about 92% appear once; the ten largest clones hold about 18%. The CDR3 contains 12 residues. The germline gives CDR1 LNHDA, CDR2 SQIVND (reference sequence). The V gene lost 5 bases and the J gene lost 8 bases, with 9 bases spanning the gap. The genes are TRBV19 and TRBJ1-4; D is unresolved. The receptor was derived from a man aged 55 to 70 with active or convalescent COVID-19. The sample consisted of peripheral blood. CDR3: CASSPSHEKLFF. The CDR3 coding sequence is TGTGCCAGTAGTCCCTCACACGAAAAACTGTTTTTT. Using reference TRBV19 and TRBJ1-4 for the parts outside the CDR3, the full variable domain is DGGITQSPKYLFRKEGQNVTLSCEQNLNHDAMYWYRQDPGQGLRLIYYSQIVNDFQKGDIAEGYSVSREKKESFPLTVTSAQKNPTAFYLCASSPSHEKLFFGSGTQLSVL.